This entry describes one TCR beta chain. Produced via immunoSEQ multiplex PCR; TCRdb's table is partial and in-frame only. In the table there are fewer than 300,000 clones, about four fifths of which are singletons. Losses at the gene ends were 6 bases for V and 5 bases for J; bases not matched to a gene: 3. Germline CDR1 and CDR2: DFQATT and SNEGSKA (reference sequence). This CDR3 has 11 residues. The sample belongs to a study of control samples from healthy donors and cancer patients. The sequenced sample was PBMCs. V usage is TRBV20-1 and J usage is TRBJ1-1, with 7 bases fitting TRBD1. This sequence was found in a woman aged 55-70 years with lung cancer. Here the CDR3 reads CSAEQGTEAFF. The CDR3 nucleotides read TGCAGTGCCGAACAGGGGACTGAAGCTTTCTTT.